A single sample is the source of the 30 T cell receptor beta chains below, sequenced in a study of CD8 T cells in ankylosing spondylitis. MiXCR was run by TCRdb on the 5' RACE reads, yielding one entry per CDR3 protein. The top ten clones hold 0.85% to 1.4% of a sample with around 340,000 distinct CDR3 sequences, roughly 14% of them seen once. Input material: blood, either unsorted or a sorted T cell fraction (not recorded which). The receptors shown here come from a male donor with ankylosing spondylitis or in good health (not recorded which).

The rearrangement uses TRBV5-5 and TRBJ1-2; D gene unclear. The germline V and J ends were trimmed by 3 bases and 4 bases, with 10 bases remaining between them. The germline V gene has CDR1 SGHKS and CDR2 YYEKEE (reference sequence). This CDR3 is 13 amino acids long. The CDR3 DNA sequence: TGTGCCAGCAGCTCAGAGCCCACCTATGGCTACACCTTC. It translates to CASSSEPTYGYTF.

The chain couples TRBV5-8 to TRBJ1-6; D is undetermined. Per the germline V gene, CDR1 is SGHTS and CDR2 is YDEGEE. This CDR3 is built from 11 residues. V was trimmed by 3 bases and J by 5 bases, leaving 0 bases between them. This CDR3 is CASSYNSPLHF. The CDR3 DNA sequence: TGTGCCAGCAGCTATAATTCACCCCTCCACTTT.

V is TRBV5-4 and J is TRBJ2-7, with 7 bases lining up with TRBD2. Germline values: CDR1 SGHNT, CDR2 YYREEE (reference sequence). The junction had 6 bases not matched to a gene; V was cut back by 5 bases and J by 4 bases. The CDR3 is made up of 13 amino acids. Written as DNA, the CDR3 is TGTGCCAGCAGGGCCGGTAGCGGGTACGAGCAGTACTTC. It yields the protein CASRAGSGYEQYF.

This clonotype was seen a handful of times. The gene calls are TRBV4-2 and TRBJ2-7; the D gene is possibly TRBD2 (6 bases). From germline, CDR1 is LGHNA and CDR2 YNFKEQ. The CDR3 sequence is 15 residues long. The V end lost 1 base, the J end lost 4 bases, and 14 bases lay between the germline ends. The CDR3 loop reads CASSQGGDASYEQYF. The CDR3 nucleotides read TGTGCCAGCAGCCAAGGGGGGGACGCGTCTTACGAGCAGTACTTC.

In its sample, this clonotype was seen once. The gene calls are TRBV20-1 and TRBJ1-1; a weak D match, TRBD1 (6 bases). V lost 4 bases and J lost 4, with 10 bases in between. The germline gives CDR1 DFQATT, CDR2 SNEGSKA (reference sequence). CDR3 length equals 12 residues. The CDR3, as DNA: TGCAGTGCTACCAGGGGTAGCACTGAAGCTTTCTTT. It is translated as CSATRGSTEAFF.

This clonotype was counted ten times or more. This chain joins TRBV29-1 and TRBJ2-7; TRBD2 might be the D (5 bases). Per the germline V gene, CDR1 is SQVTM and CDR2 is ANQGSEA. Trimming removed 4 bases from V and 1 base from J, with 11 bases in between. There are 13 residues in the CDR3. The CDR3 region has the DNA TGCAGCGTTGTTGGGAGAATATCCTACGAGCAGTACTTC. It is translated as CSVVGRISYEQYF.

There are a few counts of this clonotype. The chain employs TRBV29-1 and TRBJ1-2; 10 bases fit TRBD1. V was pared by 7 bases and J by 5 bases, with 10 bases of the junction left unmatched. CDR1 is SQVTM and CDR2 is ANQGSEA in the germline V gene. There are 14 residues in the CDR3. The CDR3 here is CSGSTGTGVYGYTF. The CDR3 nucleotides are TGCAGCGGAAGCACCGGGACAGGGGTATATGGCTACACCTTC.

This clonotype was counted ten times or more. The V gene is TRBV5-1, the J gene TRBJ2-5; D unclear. This CDR3 spans 13 amino acids. V was cut by 3 bases and J by 2 bases, with 8 bases left in between. The germline gives CDR1 SGHRS, CDR2 YFSETQ. The CDR3 is CASSSLHQETQYF. CDR3 sequence (DNA): TGCGCCAGCAGCTCTCTACATCAAGAGACCCAGTACTTC.

In its sample, this clonotype was seen a few times. This chain links TRBV7-6 with TRBJ2-7; D possibly uses TRBD1 or TRBD2 (5 bases each). Germline V gene data show CDR1 as SGHVS and CDR2 as FNYEAQ. V was shortened by 0 bases and J by 3 bases, with 12 bases between the two germline ends. The CDR3 is 15 amino acids. The CDR3 DNA follows: TGTGCCAGCAGCTTAGCCCGGGACCAAAACTACGAGCAGTACTTC. This encodes CASSLARDQNYEQYF.

This clonotype has ten or more counts. The chain combines TRBV4-1 with TRBJ1-5; D gene ambiguous. With 5 bases removed from V and 4 bases from J, the gap between germline ends came to 12 bases. CDR1 is MGHRA, CDR2 YSYEKL, per germline. This CDR3 comprises 14 residues. The DNA for the CDR3 is TGCGCCAGCAGCGGAAAGCCCGGGAATCAGCCCCAGCATTTT. It is translated as CASSGKPGNQPQHF.

This clonotype was recorded many times. The J gene is TRBJ1-1, the V gene TRBV5-5; D perhaps matches TRBD1 (5 bases). The CDR3 is 15 residues long. Germline V gives CDR1 SGHKS, CDR2 YYEKEE (reference sequence). Trimming took off 0 bases at V and 3 bases at J, with 12 bases between the two ends. CDR3 protein: CASSLVPREDTEAFF. CDR3 DNA sequence: TGTGCCAGCAGCTTGGTGCCCAGGGAGGACACTGAAGCTTTCTTT.

This sequence joins TRBV6-5 and TRBJ2-2; a weak D match, TRBD2 (6 bases). The CDR3 contains 16 residues. Germline values: CDR1 MNHEY, CDR2 SVGAGI. The ends were cut back, 5 bases at V and 0 bases at J, with 13 bases in the middle. CDR3 nucleotide sequence: TGTGCCAGCAGTCTACCTGCGGGGCCGAACACCGGGGAGCTGTTTTTT. Amino acid sequence: CASSLPAGPNTGELFF.

This clonotype was found a few times. The chain joins TRBV2 to TRBJ2-7; a possible D gene is TRBD1 (5 bases). The germline V and J ends were trimmed by 5 bases and 6 bases, with 14 bases remaining between them. The germline CDR1 and CDR2 sequences are SNHLY and FYNNEI. CDR3 size: 13 residues. The CDR3 nucleotides read TGTGCCAGCAGTCCAACAAGAAGGGGCGAGCAGTACTTC. Translating it yields CASSPTRRGEQYF.

This clonotype was seen ten or more times. The chain is built from TRBV29-1 and TRBJ1-1; TRBD1 might be the D (6 bases). The CDR3 contains 15 residues. Germline values: CDR1 SQVTM, CDR2 ANQGSEA. V dropped 6 bases and J dropped 1 base, with 18 bases sitting between them. CDR3 loop: CSVHLAGAGNTEAFF. The CDR3, as DNA: TGCAGCGTCCACCTGGCAGGGGCGGGGAACACTGAAGCTTTCTTT.

The rearrangement joins TRBV6-5 to TRBJ1-2, with D perhaps matching TRBD1 (5 bases). The CDR3 is 14 residues long. CDR1 is MNHEY and CDR2 is SVGAGI in the germline V gene. The germline V and J ends were trimmed by 0 bases and 0 bases, with 5 bases remaining between them. DNA of the CDR3: TGTGCCAGCAGTTACTCGACAGCTAACTATGGCTACACCTTC. The encoded protein is CASSYSTANYGYTF.

In this sample, this clonotype turned up a few times. The J gene is TRBJ2-3, the V gene TRBV6-1, with D unclear. This CDR3 is 12 amino acids long. V was pared by 1 base and J by 12 bases, with 11 bases between. Germline V gene lookup returns CDR1 MNHNS and CDR2 SASEGT. The CDR3 DNA reads as TGTGCCAGCAGTGAAGTACACCCAAATCAGTATTTT. Protein: CASSEVHPNQYF.

This sequence joins TRBV7-6 and TRBJ2-7; D unresolved. The V and J ends lost 5 bases and 3 bases respectively, with 11 bases between them. This CDR3 spans 13 amino acids. Germline V gene sequence: CDR1 SGHVS, CDR2 FNYEAQ. CDR3 DNA: TGTGCCAGCAGCCCCGACAAAAACTACGAGCAGTACTTC. Amino acids: CASSPDKNYEQYF.

This clonotype was seen more than once but under ten times. The CDR3 DNA follows: TGCAGTGCTAGAGATCGGGGGGGTGTATACAATGAGCAGTTCTTC. This gives the protein CSARDRGGVYNEQFF. This sequence joins TRBV20-1 and TRBJ2-1; 8 nucleotides agree with TRBD2. This CDR3 region has 15 residues. The germline gives CDR1 DFQATT, CDR2 SNEGSKA (reference sequence). The V and J ends lost 0 bases and 4 bases, in that order; junction bases with no gene match: 5.

This chain links TRBV20-1 with TRBJ2-7, with D unclear. CDR1 DFQATT and CDR2 SNEGSKA come from the germline V gene (reference sequence). CDR3 length: 12 amino acids. Trimming took 3 bases from V and 3 from J, leaving 9 bases between them. The CDR3 protein is CSASGVIYEQYF. The CDR3 DNA is TGCAGTGCTAGTGGGGTCATCTACGAGCAGTACTTC.

This clonotype was observed a handful of times. This chain links TRBV11-2 with TRBJ2-3; 8 nucleotides match TRBD2. V lost 1 base, J lost 2 bases, and 11 bases stayed unmatched. CDR3 length equals 18 residues. Germline V gene data show CDR1 as SGHAT and CDR2 as FQNNGV. This chain's CDR3 is CASSLVRTSSINTDTQYF. CDR3 nucleotide sequence: TGTGCCAGCAGCTTAGTTCGGACTAGCTCTATCAACACAGATACGCAGTATTTT.

The rearrangement uses TRBV19 and TRBJ2-4, with D possibly matching TRBD2 (5 bases). The CDR3 loop spans 11 amino acids. The germline CDR1 and CDR2 sequences are LNHDA and SQIVND (reference sequence). CDR3 DNA sequence: TGTGCTAGCCGGGCGGGAAACATTCAGTACTTC. Translated, it gives CASRAGNIQYF.

The rearrangement links TRBV11-2 to TRBJ1-1; D gene uncertain. The germline V gene has CDR1 SGHAT and CDR2 FQNNGV. CDR3 length: 16 amino acids. Trimming stripped 2 bases from V and 5 bases from J, with 18 bases between. The CDR3 region has the DNA TGTGCCAGCAGCTTAACCTACGCCAGAACTGGAACTGAAGCTTTCTTT. Translated: CASSLTYARTGTEAFF.

The chain is built from TRBV29-1 and TRBJ2-3, with D possibly matching TRBD2 (5 bases). CDR1 is SQVTM and CDR2 is ANQGSEA in the germline V gene. V shed 3 bases and J shed 3 bases, with 10 bases lying between them. The CDR3 sequence is 13 residues long. The CDR3 region is CSVDQSGTDTQYF. DNA of the CDR3: TGCAGCGTTGACCAATCGGGGACAGATACGCAGTATTTT.

This clonotype was recorded a few times. V is TRBV29-1 and J is TRBJ1-5, with D perhaps matching TRBD1 (5 bases). V was shortened by 6 bases and J by 3 bases, with 12 bases between the two germline ends. CDR1 and CDR2 from the germline V gene are SQVTM and ANQGSEA. CDR3 length: 13 amino acids. The CDR3 region has the DNA TGCAGCGTGACGACAGACCTCAATCAGCCCCAGCATTTT. The encoded protein is CSVTTDLNQPQHF.

The CDR3 region is CASSRAGTTRNEQFF. In DNA form, the CDR3 reads TGCGCCAGCAGCCGCGCCGGGACTACGAGGAATGAGCAGTTCTTC. The chain couples TRBV4-1 to TRBJ2-1; TRBD2 matches 7 bases. V gave up 4 bases and J gave up 7 bases; unmatched junction bases: 10. CDR1 and CDR2 (germline): MGHRA, YSYEKL. This CDR3 contains 15 residues.

This CDR3 is CASSQAGQGDNEQFF. DNA of the CDR3: TGCGCCAGCAGCCAGGCTGGACAGGGGGACAATGAGCAGTTCTTC. This sequence joins TRBV4-1 and TRBJ2-1; 10 bases agree with TRBD1. The trim removed 3 bases at V and 5 bases at J, leaving 4 bases unmatched. This CDR3 is 15 amino acids long. The germline gives CDR1 MGHRA, CDR2 YSYEKL.

V and J are TRBV20-1 and TRBJ2-1; tentatively, D is TRBD2 (6 bases). Germline V gene data show CDR1 as DFQATT and CDR2 as SNEGSKA (reference sequence). There are 15 residues in the CDR3. V was clipped by 5 bases and J by 7 bases, with 21 bases between them. CDR3 DNA: TGCAGTGCTCCTGTCGGTAGCGGCCTCCGTAATGAGCAGTTCTTC. Protein product: CSAPVGSGLRNEQFF.

This clonotype appeared a few times. V gene TRBV29-1 combines with J gene TRBJ2-1; 9 bases match TRBD2. Trimming cost V 5 bases and J 5 bases; bases outside gene matches: 4. CDR3 length equals 13 residues. Per germline, CDR1 SQVTM and CDR2 ANQGSEA. CDR3 loop: CSVRLAVDNEQFF. The CDR3 nucleotides are TGCAGCGTTAGACTAGCGGTCGACAATGAGCAGTTCTTC.

This clonotype appeared a few times. This chain uses TRBV6-5 with TRBJ2-1; 11 bases are shared with TRBD2. Germline V CDR1 and CDR2: MNHEY, SVGAGI. This CDR3 is 17 amino acids long. V shed 4 bases and J 7 bases; nucleotides not matched to a gene: 12. CDR3 residues: CASSSPIAGGHLNEQFF. CDR3 in DNA: TGTGCCAGCAGTTCACCAATAGCGGGGGGGCATTTGAATGAGCAGTTCTTC.

The chain employs TRBV9 and TRBJ2-1; 9 bases map to TRBD2. CDR3 length: 16 residues. The V and J ends lost 2 bases and 9 bases, in that order; junction bases with no gene match: 12. Germline CDR1 SGDLS, CDR2 YYNGEE. Here the CDR3 DNA reads TGTGCCAGCAGCGTTTCTAGCGGGATTCTACAGGGTGAGCAGTTCTTC. This gives the protein CASSVSSGILQGEQFF.